The subject of this entry is one T cell receptor beta chain. The clone's antigen remains unknown. No much larger clone exists at a distance of one base, and base qualities are not known. Trimming takes 3 bases off V and 2 bases off J; junction bases not matched to a gene: 4. The CDR3 covers 15 residues, taking in both the cysteine and the phenylalanine. Only the CDR3 part of the read is kept: 45 bases, read in frame from the first base. In the germline V gene, CDR1 corresponds to KGHDR and CDR2 to SFDVKD. This sample is part of a study of T cells in Graves' hyperthyroidism and ophthalmopathy (dated by TCRdb to about 2019). About the full investigation: Peripheral blood was collected at initial diagnosis, before any treatment. To identify distinguishing TCR V-J signatures, a discovery cohort of around 100 patients was used, comprising 43 with Graves' ophthalmopathy and around 57 with stable Graves' hyperthyroidism. An independent validation cohort of around 19 hyperthyroidism patients and some 15 patients who later progressed to ophthalmopathy tested prospective prediction of ophthalmopathy. The 100 discovery patients were divided at random into training and test sets in a 7:3 ratio. Thyroid tissue and blood T-cell repertoires from more than 5 Graves' hyperthyroidism patients were also compared in the study. After sampling, hyperthyroidism patients received methimazole starting at 30 mg daily, and ophthalmopathy patients received high-dose intravenous methylprednisolone. The paper describes TCR Vbeta CDR3 sequencing of some 130 peripheral blood samples, made up of fewer than 50 ophthalmopathy patients, over 70 hyperthyroidism patients and around 17 progressor patients. The study at large found these results: A 13 V-J signature model separated ophthalmopathy from stable hyperthyroidism, with around 90% sensitivity and 81% to 83% specificity in cross-validation and 80%/75% in testing. Blood samples also contained most of the expanded thyroid clonotypes (frequency above 0.001), which suggests that blood repertoires may reflect thyroid immune responses. Sample size was not statistically predetermined, and blinding of investigators to group allocation was not performed. In validation, the model predicted progression to ophthalmopathy a median of 6.5 months before onset, with roughly 70% sensitivity and around 76% specificity.

Stable Graves' hyperthyroidism was defined as the absence of progression to ophthalmopathy over 18 months of follow-up. Hyperthyroidism patients were newly diagnosed, with disease duration under 2 months, and aged 18 to 65 years. Patients with uncontrolled infections, other autoimmune diseases, pregnancy or lactation were excluded. Clinical symptoms, serum thyroxine and TRAb, thyroid ultrasound, and orbital computed tomography formed the basis for the diagnoses. Ficoll-Paque density gradient centrifugation was used to isolate PBMCs from 8 to 10 ml of fresh peripheral blood. Total RNA was extracted with Trizol reagent, and quality was checked on an Agilent 2100 Bioanalyzer. Amplification of TCR beta CDR3 regions was carried out from RNA transcripts. A first-round RT-PCR of the TCR CDR3 used the HTBI primer set with the Qiagen OneStep RT-PCR kit. Libraries were constructed in a second round of multiplex PCR, after which size selection and purification were performed. Paired-end sequencing of the libraries was performed with 100 bp reads on an Illumina HiSeq2000. Processing in the source paper ran as follows. SOAPnuke was used to process the raw data, throwing out any read that contained adapters or uncalled bases, had a mean Phred below 15, or lacked an exact constant-primer or identifier match. COPE v1.2.5 was used to merge high-quality paired reads, and clonotypes were defined as unique nucleotide sequences. MiTCR v1.1 was used to align clonotypes to the IMGT TRBV, TRBD and TRBJ reference segments. Only V-J combinations with frequency above 0.0001, covering about 99% of repertoires, were analysed. The TCS score was defined as the ratio of F50 (clonal expansion) to E x V (chaos), calculated using BLOSUM62-based TCRdist between CDR3 peptides within each V-J. Welch's t-statistics and random forest reduced 514 V-J features to 10 to 15, which were used in a naive Bayes classifier (R e1071). The public reads were quality trimmed at Q25 with fastp and then assembled into clones with MiXCR by TCRdb, keeping productive beta chains. All rows with the same CDR3 protein become a single entry with the most common DNA and genes. The V and J calls follow TCRdb's processing rather than the paper's. Within this sample are around 690,000 distinct CDR3 sequences, with roughly a sixth of them counted one time only. The ten biggest clones cover about 14% of the sample.

The receptor chain draws on TRBV24-1 and TRBJ1-2, with 8 bases in between that match TRBD1. The clonotype was recovered from a man in his fifties with Graves' hyperthyroidism. The sequenced sample consisted of blood. The DNA sequence reads TGTGCCACCAGTGATGGACAGGGTACCAACTATGGCTACACCTTC. Its coded protein is CATSDGQGTNYGYTF.